One and the same sample provided the 10 T cell receptor beta chains below, sequenced in a study of blood T cell repertoires in COVID-19. Measured with immunoSEQ multiplex PCR; TCRdb has only the in-frame clones, and not every one. This sample has approximately 260,000 clones; roughly 85% occur once, and the top ten carry approximately 11%. Sequencing was performed on peripheral blood. All receptors derive from a woman aged 70-85 years with acute or convalescent COVID-19.

The gene calls are TRBV28 and TRBJ1-3; 8 nucleotides line up with TRBD1. V lost 5 bases, J lost 0 bases, and 0 bases stayed unmatched. Germline CDR1 MDHEN, CDR2 SYDVKM. The length of the CDR3 is 14 residues. In DNA form, the CDR3 reads TGTGCCAGCAGTGGGACAGGCTCTGGAAACACCATATATTTT. Protein sequence: CASSGTGSGNTIYF.

In the case of this clone: The same CDR3 can be traced to other DNA sequences in this sample. V gene TRBV27 combines with J gene TRBJ1-1; TRBD1 might be the D (6 bases). The V gene lost 8 bases and the J gene lost 0 bases, with 10 bases spanning the gap. Germline V gene data show CDR1 as MNHEY and CDR2 as SMNVEV (reference sequence). The CDR3 is 13 residues long. The CDR3 DNA reads as TGTGCCAGCCTAGGGGGAATGAACACTGAAGCTTTCTTT. It yields the protein CASLGGMNTEAFF.

V gene TRBV6-1 combines with J gene TRBJ2-5; possibly TRBD2 for D (5 bases). The CDR3 is made up of 15 amino acids. The germline CDR1 and CDR2 sequences are MNHNS and SASEGT. Trimming took 0 bases from V and 9 from J, leaving 17 bases between them. The CDR3 here is CASSEAAGVQIAQYF. Written as DNA, the CDR3 is TGTGCCAGCAGTGAAGCAGCCGGGGTACAGATCGCCCAGTACTTC.

V usage is TRBV5-1 and J usage is TRBJ1-5; 8 bases are shared with TRBD1. CDR1 and CDR2 from the germline V gene are SGHRS and YFSETQ. The J segment lost 8 bases and the V segment lost 4 bases, leaving 11 bases of the junction unmatched. This CDR3 is built from 15 residues. The DNA for the CDR3 is TGCGCCAGCAGCGAGACAGGGGACGCGAGCGAGCCCCAGCATTTT. Amino acids: CASSETGDASEPQHF.

V gene TRBV10-2 combines with J gene TRBJ2-1; D is possibly TRBD1 (6 bases). V was clipped by 6 bases and J by 3 bases, with 12 bases between them. Germline values: CDR1 WSHSY, CDR2 SAAADI. This CDR3 has 14 residues. As DNA, the CDR3 is TGCGCCAGCAGGAGGGGGAACCTCTACAATGAGCAGTTCTTC. This encodes CASRRGNLYNEQFF.

This clone was seen more than once but under ten times. This chain uses TRBV3-1 (or the pseudogene TRBV3-2) with TRBJ2-3; 8 bases match TRBD2. CDR1 and CDR2 from the germline V gene are LGHDT and YNNKEL (reference sequence). This CDR3 has 16 residues. V shed 8 bases and J 4 bases; nucleotides not matched to a gene: 14. CDR3 region: CASGLWGAGEADTQYF. The CDR3 DNA reads as TGTGCCAGCGGCCTTTGGGGAGCGGGGGAAGCAGATACGCAGTATTTT.

The chain links TRBV7-2 to TRBJ1-2; TRBD1 agrees at 7 bases. The trim removed 2 bases at V and 4 bases at J, leaving 7 bases unmatched. Germline V gives CDR1 SGHTA, CDR2 FQGNSA. The CDR3 loop spans 15 amino acids. DNA of the CDR3: TGTGCCAGCAGCTTAAACCAGGGGGGCCTCTATGGCTACACCTTC. It codes for CASSLNQGGLYGYTF.

The table lists this clone with a count of one. This chain links TRBV6-1 with TRBJ1-2; D possibly corresponds to TRBD1 (5 bases). V lost 3 bases and J lost 8, with 25 bases in between. In germline, CDR1 is MNHNS, CDR2 SASEGT. The length of the CDR3 is 17 residues. The CDR3 is CASSESRRAGSSRGYTF. The DNA of the CDR3 is TGTGCCAGCAGTGAGTCCCGACGGGCAGGGTCGTCCAGGGGCTACACCTTC.

This sequence joins TRBV5-8 and TRBJ1-6; D may be TRBD1 (5 bases). V was trimmed by 1 base and J by 13 bases, leaving 6 bases between them. CDR1 is SGHTS and CDR2 is YDEGEE in the germline V gene. This CDR3 has 11 amino acids. CDR3 sequence (DNA): TGTGCCAGCAGCTTGTGGGGCCCCCTCCACTTT. Its translation is CASSLWGPLHF.

The sample holds a few counts of this clone. The J gene is TRBJ2-3, the V gene TRBV7-3; maybe TRBD1 (7 bases). The CDR3 loop spans 14 amino acids. Trimming removed 3 bases from V and 4 bases from J, with 11 bases in between. Germline loops: CDR1 SGHTA, CDR2 FQGTGA. The CDR3 DNA follows: TGTGCCAGCAGCTTGCAGGGGGGTTCAGATACGCAGTATTTT. Encoded protein: CASSLQGGSDTQYF.